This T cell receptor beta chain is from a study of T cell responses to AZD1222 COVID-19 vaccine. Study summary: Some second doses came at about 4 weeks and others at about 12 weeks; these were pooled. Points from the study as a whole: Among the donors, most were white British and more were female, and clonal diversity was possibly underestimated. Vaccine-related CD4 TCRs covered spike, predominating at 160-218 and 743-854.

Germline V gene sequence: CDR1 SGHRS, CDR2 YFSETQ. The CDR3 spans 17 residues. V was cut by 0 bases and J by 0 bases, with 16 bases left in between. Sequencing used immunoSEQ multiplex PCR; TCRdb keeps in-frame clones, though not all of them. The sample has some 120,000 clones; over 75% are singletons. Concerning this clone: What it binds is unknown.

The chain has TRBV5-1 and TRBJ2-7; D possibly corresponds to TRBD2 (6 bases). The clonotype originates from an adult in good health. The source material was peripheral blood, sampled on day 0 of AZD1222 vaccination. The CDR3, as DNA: TGCGCCAGCAGCTTGGACGGTTCCTCCGGGAGCTCCTACGAGCAGTACTTC. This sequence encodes CASSLDGSSGSSYEQYF.